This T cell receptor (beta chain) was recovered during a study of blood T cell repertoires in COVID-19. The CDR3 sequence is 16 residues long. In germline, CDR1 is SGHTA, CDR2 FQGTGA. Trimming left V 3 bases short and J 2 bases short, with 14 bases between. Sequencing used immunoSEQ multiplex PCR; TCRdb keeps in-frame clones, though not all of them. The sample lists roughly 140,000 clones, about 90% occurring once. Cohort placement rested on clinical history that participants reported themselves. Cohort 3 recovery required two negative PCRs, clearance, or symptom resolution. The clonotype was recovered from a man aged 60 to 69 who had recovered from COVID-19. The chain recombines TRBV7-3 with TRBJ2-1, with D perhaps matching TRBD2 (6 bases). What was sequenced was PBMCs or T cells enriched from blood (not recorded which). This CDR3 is CASSFAGAGAYNEQFF. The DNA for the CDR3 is TGTGCCAGCAGCTTCGCAGGAGCGGGCGCCTACAATGAGCAGTTCTTC.